Listed below are T cell receptor beta chains from one sample, sequenced in a study of blood T cell repertoires in COVID-19. TCRdb keeps only in-frame clones here, not all; method: immunoSEQ multiplex PCR. The profile covers 200,000 to 300,000 clones, with around four fifths appearing a single time and around 6.8% taken by the ten largest. Sequencing input: peripheral blood. These receptors were taken from a woman aged 55-69 years with active or convalescent COVID-19. CDR3s include the opening cysteine and the closing phenylalanine or tryptophan. The order of the fields is D gene, clone size, J gene, V gene, CDR3 DNA, CDR3 protein. A D gene is named only where the DNA matches it firmly. Not every row has a clone size; where given, it reads once, few, many or a size class.

d_call: -; clone_size: -; j_call: TRBJ2-2; v_call: TRBV7-3; cdr3_nt: TGTGCCAGCAGCTTAAATTTAGGGGGAAGTGCCGGGGAGCTGTTTTTT; cdr3_aa: CASSLNLGGSAGELFF
d_call: TRBD2; clone_size: -; j_call: TRBJ2-1; v_call: TRBV5-1; cdr3_nt: TGCGCCAGCAGCTTGGTACCGGGGGGACTGACCAATGAGCAGTTCTTC; cdr3_aa: CASSLVPGGLTNEQFF
d_call: TRBD2; clone_size: -; j_call: TRBJ2-4; v_call: TRBV3-1/TRBV3-2; cdr3_nt: TGTGCCAGCAGCCAAGTTCCGGGGGGCAAAAACATTCAGTACTTC; cdr3_aa: CASSQVPGGKNIQYF
d_call: TRBD1; clone_size: once; j_call: TRBJ1-2; v_call: TRBV28; cdr3_nt: TGTGCCAGCAGAGGGACAGGGGCAACTAACTATGGCTACACCTTC; cdr3_aa: CASRGTGATNYGYTF
d_call: -; clone_size: few; j_call: TRBJ2-3; v_call: TRBV6-5; cdr3_nt: TGTGCCAGCAGTTACACGGGAGTTAGCACAGATACGCAGTATTTT; cdr3_aa: CASSYTGVSTDTQYF
d_call: TRBD2; clone_size: -; j_call: TRBJ2-3; v_call: TRBV30; cdr3_nt: TGTGCCTGGAACCACCCTACTAGCGGGGGGGCCGCAGTGGATACGCAGTATTTT; cdr3_aa: CAWNHPTSGGAAVDTQYF
d_call: TRBD1; clone_size: -; j_call: TRBJ2-3; v_call: TRBV5-1; cdr3_nt: TGCGCCAGCAGCTTGCTACGACAGGGGGGTTCAGATACGCAGTATTTT; cdr3_aa: CASSLLRQGGSDTQYF
d_call: -; clone_size: -; j_call: TRBJ1-6; v_call: TRBV6-1; cdr3_nt: TGTGCCAGCAGTGACCCCGCGAACAGCTCCTATAATTCACCCCTCCACTTT; cdr3_aa: CASSDPANSSYNSPLHF
d_call: -; clone_size: -; j_call: TRBJ1-2; v_call: TRBV7-2; cdr3_nt: TGTGCCAGCAGCCCCACAGGGAGCGGCTATGGCTACACCTTC; cdr3_aa: CASSPTGSGYGYTF
d_call: -; clone_size: -; j_call: TRBJ2-7; v_call: TRBV29-1; cdr3_nt: TGCAGCGTCATACAGACAGGTCCGGAGCAGTACTTC; cdr3_aa: CSVIQTGPEQYF
d_call: -; clone_size: -; j_call: TRBJ2-1; v_call: TRBV2; cdr3_nt: TGTGCCAGCAGTGACCCTGGGAGTGGCGGCGCGATTGAGCAGTTCTTC; cdr3_aa: CASSDPGSGGAIEQFF
d_call: TRBD1; clone_size: -; j_call: TRBJ2-3; v_call: TRBV28; cdr3_nt: TGTGCCAGCAGTTTCTTACGTGACAGGGGGTTGCCAGATACGCAGTATTTT; cdr3_aa: CASSFLRDRGLPDTQYF
d_call: -; clone_size: -; j_call: TRBJ2-7; v_call: TRBV19; cdr3_nt: TGTGCCAGTAGTATTGGTAGCTCTCCCCCCTACGAGCAGTACTTC; cdr3_aa: CASSIGSSPPYEQYF
d_call: TRBD1; clone_size: -; j_call: TRBJ1-6; v_call: TRBV14; cdr3_nt: TGTGCCAGCAGCCAAACAGGGGACTCACCCCTCCACTTT; cdr3_aa: CASSQTGDSPLHF
d_call: -; clone_size: -; j_call: TRBJ1-6; v_call: TRBV6-1; cdr3_nt: TGTGCCAGCAGTGAATTTGGTGGAGGGTATTCACCCCTCCACTTT; cdr3_aa: CASSEFGGGYSPLHF
d_call: TRBD1; clone_size: -; j_call: TRBJ2-1; v_call: TRBV27; cdr3_nt: TGTGCCAGCAGGCTACCGGGACAGGGGAACAATGAGCAGTTCTTC; cdr3_aa: CASRLPGQGNNEQFF
d_call: TRBD2; clone_size: -; j_call: TRBJ2-6; v_call: TRBV7-3; cdr3_nt: TGTGCCAGCGGGAGGGCAGGGCCGGGGGCCAACGTCCTGACTTTC; cdr3_aa: CASGRAGPGANVLTF
d_call: -; clone_size: few; j_call: TRBJ2-1; v_call: TRBV29-1; cdr3_nt: TGCAGCGCTCGACAGGCCGAACAGTTCTTC; cdr3_aa: CSARQAEQFF
d_call: TRBD1; clone_size: -; j_call: TRBJ1-6; v_call: TRBV7-6; cdr3_nt: TGTGCCAGCAGCTTAGCCTCCGGGACAGGGGTATCACCCCTCCACTTT; cdr3_aa: CASSLASGTGVSPLHF
d_call: TRBD1; clone_size: -; j_call: TRBJ2-7; v_call: TRBV25-1; cdr3_nt: TGTGCCAGCAGTATACAAGCAGGGGGACCCCGGGACTTC; cdr3_aa: CASSIQAGGPRDF
d_call: TRBD2; clone_size: -; j_call: TRBJ2-1; v_call: TRBV5-1; cdr3_nt: TGCGCCAGCAGCCCGTGGACTAGCGGGAGACTCTACAATGAGCAGTTCTTC; cdr3_aa: CASSPWTSGRLYNEQFF
d_call: -; clone_size: -; j_call: TRBJ2-2; v_call: TRBV5-1; cdr3_nt: TGCGCCAGCAGCCCAAGGGGGACTACCGGAACCGGGGAGCTGTTTTTT; cdr3_aa: CASSPRGTTGTGELFF
d_call: TRBD2; clone_size: -; j_call: TRBJ2-1; v_call: TRBV6-2/TRBV6-3; cdr3_nt: TGTGCCAGCAGCATACTAGCGGGGGACTACAATGAGCAGTTCTTC; cdr3_aa: CASSILAGDYNEQFF
d_call: -; clone_size: -; j_call: TRBJ1-1; v_call: TRBV10-1; cdr3_nt: TGCGCCAGCAGTGAGTCGGGAGCGGAGAACACTGAAGCTTTCTTT; cdr3_aa: CASSESGAENTEAFF
d_call: -; clone_size: -; j_call: TRBJ1-3; v_call: TRBV30; cdr3_nt: TGTGCCTGGAGCGGGGTTCTCGCCTCTGGAAACACCATATATTTT; cdr3_aa: CAWSGVLASGNTIYF
d_call: -; clone_size: -; j_call: TRBJ2-5; v_call: TRBV3-1/TRBV3-2; cdr3_nt: TGTGCCAGCAGCCAAGATCACAGGGTGGAGGAGACCCAGTACTTC; cdr3_aa: CASSQDHRVEETQYF
d_call: TRBD1; clone_size: -; j_call: TRBJ2-1; v_call: TRBV5-1; cdr3_nt: TGCGCCAGCAGCTCCTCCGGGACAGGGTCCTACAATGAGCAGTTCTTC; cdr3_aa: CASSSSGTGSYNEQFF
d_call: -; clone_size: -; j_call: TRBJ2-2; v_call: TRBV6-2/TRBV6-3; cdr3_nt: TGTGCCAGCAGTTTAGAGAACACCGGGGAGCTGTTTTTT; cdr3_aa: CASSLENTGELFF
d_call: TRBD1; clone_size: -; j_call: TRBJ1-2; v_call: TRBV6-5; cdr3_nt: TGTGCCAGCAGTTACCGGGACAGTATTAACTATGGCTACACCTTC; cdr3_aa: CASSYRDSINYGYTF
d_call: TRBD1; clone_size: -; j_call: TRBJ2-1; v_call: TRBV27; cdr3_nt: TGTGCCAGCAGTTTAGACAGGGTCAATGAGCAGTTCTTC; cdr3_aa: CASSLDRVNEQFF
d_call: -; clone_size: few; j_call: TRBJ1-5; v_call: TRBV4-1; cdr3_nt: TGCGCCAGCAGCCAAGGCCTTAAGGGAGCTCGCAATCAGCCCCAGCATTTT; cdr3_aa: CASSQGLKGARNQPQHF
d_call: TRBD1; clone_size: -; j_call: TRBJ1-1; v_call: TRBV2; cdr3_nt: TGTGCCAGCACCCCCGACAGGGGCGCGGGGAACACTGAAGCTTTCTTT; cdr3_aa: CASTPDRGAGNTEAFF
d_call: TRBD1; clone_size: few; j_call: TRBJ1-1; v_call: TRBV13; cdr3_nt: TGTGCCAGCAGCTCCGTGGACAGGGTATACACTGAAGCTTTCTTT; cdr3_aa: CASSSVDRVYTEAFF
d_call: TRBD1; clone_size: -; j_call: TRBJ1-2; v_call: TRBV6-6; cdr3_nt: TGTGCCAGCAGTTACTCGACCGGGACAGGGGGCCATGGCTACACCTTC; cdr3_aa: CASSYSTGTGGHGYTF
d_call: -; clone_size: -; j_call: TRBJ1-1; v_call: TRBV4-1; cdr3_nt: TGCGCCAGCAGCCAGAGGGGGGGTTTGAGGTTAACTGAAGCTTTCTTT; cdr3_aa: CASSQRGGLRLTEAFF
d_call: -; clone_size: -; j_call: TRBJ1-2; v_call: TRBV4-2; cdr3_nt: TGTGCCAGCAGCCAACCCACGGGACAAGAAACTCTAGAGGACTATGGCTACACCTTC; cdr3_aa: CASSQPTGQETLEDYGYTF
d_call: -; clone_size: -; j_call: TRBJ1-1; v_call: TRBV19; cdr3_nt: TGTGCCAGTAGTATAACCGGGGTATTGACTGAAGCTTTCTTT; cdr3_aa: CASSITGVLTEAFF
d_call: -; clone_size: -; j_call: TRBJ2-2; v_call: TRBV7-3; cdr3_nt: TGTGCCAGCAGCTTAGGGCAGGGGCATGACACCGGGGAGCTGTTTTTT; cdr3_aa: CASSLGQGHDTGELFF
d_call: TRBD2; clone_size: -; j_call: TRBJ2-3; v_call: TRBV9; cdr3_nt: TGTGCCAGCAGCGTAGCGGGGGGGTGGGCAGATACGCAGTATTTT; cdr3_aa: CASSVAGGWADTQYF
d_call: TRBD1; clone_size: -; j_call: TRBJ2-5; v_call: TRBV19; cdr3_nt: TGTGCCAGTAGTAGGGACAGGGCGGAGACCCAGTACTTC; cdr3_aa: CASSRDRAETQYF
d_call: -; clone_size: -; j_call: TRBJ1-4; v_call: TRBV30; cdr3_nt: TGTGCCTGGAATGGCAGAACTAATGAAAAACTGTTTTTT; cdr3_aa: CAWNGRTNEKLFF
d_call: -; clone_size: -; j_call: TRBJ1-1; v_call: TRBV4-1; cdr3_nt: TGCGCCAGCAGCCAAGAAGTGCGGGTCAGGGGACCGAACACTGAAGCTTTCTTT; cdr3_aa: CASSQEVRVRGPNTEAFF
d_call: TRBD2; clone_size: -; j_call: TRBJ2-2; v_call: TRBV7-9; cdr3_nt: TGTGCCAGCAGATCTAGCGGAGGGAACACCGGGGAGCTGTTTTTT; cdr3_aa: CASRSSGGNTGELFF
d_call: TRBD2; clone_size: once; j_call: TRBJ2-7; v_call: TRBV6-4; cdr3_nt: TGTGCCAGCAGTGACAAACGGGAGGGGAGCTCCTACGAGCAGTACTTC; cdr3_aa: CASSDKREGSSYEQYF
d_call: -; clone_size: -; j_call: TRBJ2-1; v_call: TRBV6-5; cdr3_nt: TGTGCCAGCAGTCGCTCATCAGGGAGGAATGAGCAGTTCTTC; cdr3_aa: CASSRSSGRNEQFF
d_call: -; clone_size: -; j_call: TRBJ2-3; v_call: TRBV5-1; cdr3_nt: TGCGCCAGCAGCTCCCTGGGGGGAGATACGCAGTATTTT; cdr3_aa: CASSSLGGDTQYF
d_call: -; clone_size: -; j_call: TRBJ1-1; v_call: TRBV3-1/TRBV3-2; cdr3_nt: TGTGCCAGCAGCCAGACTCTCACCCGGACTTTCTTT; cdr3_aa: CASSQTLTRTFF
d_call: TRBD1; clone_size: -; j_call: TRBJ1-4; v_call: TRBV2; cdr3_nt: TGTGCCAGCAGTGAAGCGACGACAGGGAGGGAAAAACTGTTTTTT; cdr3_aa: CASSEATTGREKLFF